A selection of T cell receptor beta chains follows, all from one sample in a study of vaccination effects on CD4 cells after COVID-19. Antigens for these TCRs are unknown. Sequencing used immunoSEQ multiplex PCR; TCRdb keeps in-frame clones, though not all of them. Of around 60,000 clones listed, around 77% are singletons. Sequences were derived from CD4+ T cells from PBMCs cultured with HCoV-NL63 spike peptides, sampled before COVID-19 vaccination. The source is a human donor who received a COVID-19 vaccine. The CDR3 runs from the conserved cysteine through the conserved F or W. The D gene is left open where the match is weak. Clone size is given for some rows only: seen once, a few or many times, or a class if the clone is expanded.

V: TRBV28
J: TRBJ1-5
size: .
D: TRBD1
CDR3: CASSPTGGQPQHF
DNA: TGTGCCAGCAGTCCAACAGGGGGACAGCCCCAGCATTTT

V: TRBV7-2
J: TRBJ1-5
size: .
D: .
CDR3: CASSLRGGNQPQHF
DNA: TGTGCCAGCAGCTTAAGGGGAGGGAATCAGCCCCAGCATTTT

V: TRBV11-3
J: TRBJ2-1
size: .
D: TRBD2
CDR3: CASSLDRLAGHNEQFF
DNA: TGTGCCAGCAGCTTAGACCGACTAGCGGGCCACAATGAGCAGTTCTTC

V: TRBV10-3
J: TRBJ1-2
size: .
D: .
CDR3: CAISATGGYTF
DNA: TGTGCCATCAGTGCGACGGGGGGCTACACCTTC

V: TRBV24-1
J: TRBJ2-2
size: .
D: TRBD1
CDR3: CATSVTGTGGTGELFF
DNA: TGTGCCACCAGTGTTACTGGGACAGGGGGTACCGGGGAGCTGTTTTTT

V: TRBV2
J: TRBJ1-4
size: .
D: TRBD1
CDR3: CASSARGPTNEKLFF
DNA: TGTGCCAGCAGCGCCAGGGGGCCCACAAATGAAAAACTGTTTTTT

V: TRBV29-1
J: TRBJ1-2
size: once
D: .
CDR3: CSVEPVLAQGRRRTF
DNA: TGCAGCGTTGAACCCGTCCTCGCCCAAGGGCGAAGGAGGACCTTC

V: TRBV7-9
J: TRBJ1-3
size: .
D: TRBD1
CDR3: CASRPRGTGDFLSGNTIYF
DNA: TGTGCCAGCAGGCCAAGGGGGACAGGGGATTTCTTATCTGGAAACACCATATATTTT

V: TRBV7-9
J: TRBJ1-6
size: few
D: TRBD1
CDR3: CASSRTGAYDSPLHF
DNA: TGTGCCAGCAGCAGGACAGGGGCGTATGATTCACCCCTCCACTTT

V: TRBV15
J: TRBJ1-2
size: .
D: .
CDR3: CATSRGNYGYTF
DNA: TGTGCCACCAGCAGAGGGAACTATGGCTACACCTTC

V: TRBV7-9
J: TRBJ2-5
size: few
D: .
CDR3: CASSLALGQGEETQYF
DNA: TGTGCCAGCAGCTTAGCGCTGGGGCAGGGAGAGGAGACCCAGTACTTC

V: TRBV9
J: TRBJ2-5
size: .
D: TRBD2
CDR3: CASSVGASGATPETQYF
DNA: TGTGCCAGCAGCGTAGGTGCTAGCGGGGCAACCCCAGAGACCCAGTACTTC

V: TRBV6-5
J: TRBJ2-1
size: .
D: .
CDR3: CASRRDLYNEQFF
DNA: TGTGCCAGCAGGAGGGACTTATACAATGAGCAGTTCTTC

V: TRBV18
J: TRBJ2-3
size: .
D: TRBD2
CDR3: CASSLSSGGTTDTQYF
DNA: TGTGCCAGCTCACTATCTAGCGGGGGTACCACAGATACGCAGTATTTT

V: TRBV30
J: TRBJ1-5
size: .
D: .
CDR3: CAWNGGLVNQPQHF
DNA: TGTGCCTGGAATGGGGGTTTGGTCAATCAGCCCCAGCATTTT

V: TRBV19
J: TRBJ1-5
size: .
D: .
CDR3: CASSIVLGGGRDQPQHF
DNA: TGTGCCAGTAGTATAGTCCTGGGGGGGGGAAGGGACCAGCCCCAGCATTTT

V: TRBV28
J: TRBJ1-2
size: once
D: TRBD1
CDR3: CASSPNRGPYGYTF
DNA: TGTGCCAGCAGCCCCAACAGGGGTCCCTATGGCTACACCTTC

V: TRBV6-5
J: TRBJ1-6
size: .
D: .
CDR3: CASAMFNSPLHF
DNA: TGTGCCAGCGCTATGTTTAATTCACCCCTCCACTTT

V: TRBV28
J: TRBJ2-1
size: .
D: .
CDR3: CASSLFRDEIGNEQFF
DNA: TGTGCCAGCAGTTTATTCCGGGACGAGATAGGTAATGAGCAGTTCTTC

V: TRBV7-9
J: TRBJ2-1
size: .
D: .
CDR3: CASSLAVGPSRNEQFF
DNA: TGTGCCAGCAGCTTAGCCGTGGGCCCCAGCAGGAATGAGCAGTTCTTC

V: TRBV29-1
J: TRBJ2-5
size: .
D: .
CDR3: CSVESDQETQYF
DNA: TGCAGCGTTGAATCTGATCAAGAGACCCAGTACTTC

V: TRBV19
J: TRBJ1-1
size: .
D: TRBD1
CDR3: CASSSRDRGRNTEAFF
DNA: TGTGCCAGTAGTAGCCGGGACAGGGGGAGGAACACTGAAGCTTTCTTT

V: TRBV18
J: TRBJ2-1
size: .
D: TRBD2
CDR3: CASSPPTSARDEQFF
DNA: TGTGCCAGCTCACCACCCACTAGCGCCCGGGATGAGCAGTTCTTC

V: TRBV2
J: TRBJ2-5
size: .
D: .
CDR3: CASSVGRLKETQYF
DNA: TGTGCCAGCAGCGTGGGACGGTTAAAAGAGACCCAGTACTTC

V: TRBV18
J: TRBJ1-2
size: .
D: .
CDR3: CASSPSGEPDYTF
DNA: TGTGCCAGCTCACCATCGGGGGAGCCGGACTACACCTTC

V: TRBV7-3
J: TRBJ2-2
size: few
D: .
CDR3: CASSPPGGSNTGELFF
DNA: TGTGCCAGCAGCCCCCCAGGCGGATCGAACACCGGGGAGCTGTTTTTT

V: TRBV5-1
J: TRBJ2-1
size: .
D: .
CDR3: CASSLYRKVEQFF
DNA: TGCGCCAGCAGCTTGTACCGTAAAGTCGAGCAGTTCTTC

V: TRBV5-4
J: TRBJ2-3
size: .
D: .
CDR3: CASSLRVQESTDTQYF
DNA: TGTGCCAGCAGCCTAAGGGTACAGGAGAGCACAGATACGCAGTATTTT

V: TRBV12-3/TRBV12-4
J: TRBJ2-5
size: .
D: TRBD1
CDR3: CASRQGAGETQYF
DNA: TGTGCCAGCAGACAGGGGGCAGGGGAGACCCAGTACTTC

V: TRBV6-1
J: TRBJ1-2
size: .
D: TRBD1
CDR3: CASSEAGQGFYGYTF
DNA: TGTGCCAGCAGTGAAGCGGGACAGGGCTTCTATGGCTACACCTTC

V: TRBV7-2
J: TRBJ1-1
size: .
D: .
CDR3: CASSSRMNTEAFF
DNA: TGTGCCAGCAGCTCCAGAATGAACACTGAAGCTTTCTTT

V: TRBV6-5
J: TRBJ1-4
size: .
D: .
CDR3: CASTGLGTNEKLFF
DNA: TGTGCCAGCACGGGGTTAGGGACTAATGAAAAACTGTTTTTT

V: TRBV24-1
J: TRBJ2-5
size: once
D: TRBD2
CDR3: CATNAGDYETQYF
DNA: TGTGCCACCAATGCGGGGGACTATGAGACCCAGTACTTC

V: TRBV30
J: TRBJ1-5
size: .
D: .
CDR3: CAWSVGGRESPQHF
DNA: TGTGCCTGGAGTGTGGGAGGTCGTGAGTCGCCCCAGCATTTT

V: TRBV18
J: TRBJ1-6
size: .
D: .
CDR3: CASSPSPQNSPLHF
DNA: TGTGCCAGCTCACCCAGCCCCCAGAATTCACCCCTCCACTTT

V: TRBV7-3
J: TRBJ2-2
size: .
D: .
CDR3: CASSLESISGELFF
DNA: TGTGCCAGCAGCTTAGAATCGATATCCGGGGAGCTGTTTTTT

V: TRBV6-5
J: TRBJ2-3
size: .
D: TRBD1
CDR3: CASRGTVSTDTQYF
DNA: TGTGCCAGCAGGGGGACAGTAAGCACAGATACGCAGTATTTT

V: TRBV5-1
J: TRBJ1-6
size: .
D: TRBD1
CDR3: CASSDGGTENSPLHF
DNA: TGCGCCAGCAGCGATGGCGGGACAGAGAATTCACCCCTCCACTTT

V: TRBV12-3/TRBV12-4
J: TRBJ1-2
size: .
D: TRBD1
CDR3: CASSGHRGDGYTF
DNA: TGTGCCAGCAGTGGCCACAGGGGAGACGGCTACACCTTC

V: TRBV9
J: TRBJ1-4
size: once
D: .
CDR3: CASSAGPTNEKLFF
DNA: TGTGCCAGCAGCGCGGGACCGACTAATGAAAAACTGTTTTTT

V: TRBV7-2
J: TRBJ2-3
size: .
D: .
CDR3: CASSLGGGADTQYF
DNA: TGTGCCAGCAGCTTAGGAGGGGGTGCGGATACGCAGTATTTT

V: TRBV19
J: TRBJ2-5
size: .
D: TRBD1
CDR3: CASSLGQGIQETQYF
DNA: TGTGCCAGTAGCCTGGGACAGGGAATTCAAGAGACCCAGTACTTC

V: TRBV9
J: TRBJ2-3
size: .
D: TRBD2
CDR3: CASSASTSGVLTGDTQYF
DNA: TGTGCCAGCAGCGCTAGCACCAGCGGGGTTCTTACCGGAGATACGCAGTATTTT

V: TRBV2
J: TRBJ2-2
size: few
D: TRBD2
CDR3: CASKGDGRVAGELFF
DNA: TGTGCCAGCAAGGGGGACGGGAGGGTGGCCGGGGAGCTGTTTTTT

V: TRBV30
J: TRBJ1-4
size: .
D: .
CDR3: CAWSGQATEKLFF
DNA: TGTGCCTGGAGTGGACAGGCTACCGAAAAACTGTTTTTT

V: TRBV5-1
J: TRBJ2-5
size: .
D: TRBD2
CDR3: CASKGLAGVQETQYF
DNA: TGCGCCAGCAAAGGGCTAGCGGGGGTCCAAGAGACCCAGTACTTC

V: TRBV30
J: TRBJ2-2
size: .
D: TRBD1
CDR3: CAWSARLGQGWDTGELFF
DNA: TGTGCCTGGAGTGCTAGGTTGGGACAGGGTTGGGACACCGGGGAGCTGTTTTTT

V: TRBV24-1
J: TRBJ2-2
size: .
D: .
CDR3: CATRDLGGTGELFF
DNA: TGTGCCACCAGGGACCTAGGCGGCACCGGGGAGCTGTTTTTT

V: TRBV21-1
J: TRBJ2-5
size: .
D: .
CDR3: CASSKGGASGDLETQYF
DNA: TGTGCCAGCAGCAAAGGGGGGGCTAGCGGGGATCTTGAGACCCAGTACTTC

V: TRBV5-1
J: TRBJ1-2
size: few
D: .
CDR3: CASSFDPGNNYGYTF
DNA: TGCGCCAGCAGCTTCGACCCCGGAAACAACTATGGCTACACCTTC

V: TRBV19
J: TRBJ2-3
size: .
D: .
CDR3: CASSIVGGGGDTQYF
DNA: TGTGCCAGTAGTATAGTGGGGGGGGGCGGAGATACGCAGTATTTT

V: TRBV6-4
J: TRBJ1-5
size: once
D: .
CDR3: CASSDIVGFHQPQHF
DNA: TGTGCCAGCAGTGACATCGTGGGGTTTCATCAGCCCCAGCATTTT

V: TRBV4-2
J: TRBJ2-5
size: once
D: .
CDR3: CASSLHLYQETQYF
DNA: TGTGCCAGCAGTTTACACCTGTACCAAGAGACCCAGTACTTC

V: TRBV5-1
J: TRBJ2-1
size: .
D: TRBD2
CDR3: CASSLAGVRGGSYNEQFF
DNA: TGCGCCAGCAGCTTGGCAGGGGTTCGCGGGGGGTCTTACAATGAGCAGTTCTTC

V: TRBV11-2
J: TRBJ2-2
size: .
D: .
CDR3: CASSLDINTGELFF
DNA: TGTGCCAGCAGCTTAGATATCAACACCGGGGAGCTGTTTTTT

V: TRBV11-3
J: TRBJ2-2
size: few
D: .
CDR3: CASSRGPTGELFF
DNA: TGTGCCTCCAGTCGGGGGCCCACCGGGGAGCTGTTTTTT

V: TRBV25-1
J: TRBJ1-2
size: .
D: .
CDR3: CASSTEGGTIGYTF
DNA: TGTGCCAGCAGTACCGAGGGGGGGACAATCGGATACACCTTC

V: TRBV7-2
J: TRBJ2-5
size: .
D: .
CDR3: CASSPGGGPVEETQYF
DNA: TGTGCCAGCAGCCCTGGCGGGGGCCCGGTGGAAGAGACCCAGTACTTC

V: TRBV18
J: TRBJ2-1
size: once
D: TRBD2
CDR3: CASSPGGGNEQFF
DNA: TGTGCCAGCTCACCGGGGGGGGGCAATGAGCAGTTCTTC

V: TRBV9
J: TRBJ2-3
size: .
D: .
CDR3: CASSVASSTDTQYF
DNA: TGTGCCAGCAGCGTAGCTAGTTCAACGGATACGCAGTATTTT